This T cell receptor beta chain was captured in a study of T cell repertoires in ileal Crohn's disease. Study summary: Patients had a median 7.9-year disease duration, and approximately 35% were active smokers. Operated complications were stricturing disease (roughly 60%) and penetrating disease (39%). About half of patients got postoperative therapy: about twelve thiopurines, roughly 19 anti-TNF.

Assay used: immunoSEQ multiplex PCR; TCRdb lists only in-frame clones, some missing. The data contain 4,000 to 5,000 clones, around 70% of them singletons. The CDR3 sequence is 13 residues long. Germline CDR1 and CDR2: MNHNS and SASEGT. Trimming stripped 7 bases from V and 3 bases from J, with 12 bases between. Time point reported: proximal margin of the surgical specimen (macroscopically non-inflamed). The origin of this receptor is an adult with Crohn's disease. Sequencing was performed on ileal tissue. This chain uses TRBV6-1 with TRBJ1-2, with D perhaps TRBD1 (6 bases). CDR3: CASIIGQYYGYTF. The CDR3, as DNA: TGTGCCAGCATTATAGGACAGTACTATGGCTACACCTTC.